This T cell receptor (beta chain) was observed in a study of blood T cell repertoires in COVID-19. The length of the CDR3 is 14 residues. V lost 4 bases and J 0 bases, leaving 10 bases between the germline ends. CDR1 SGHDT and CDR2 YYEEEE come from the germline V gene. Libraries were prepared by immunoSEQ multiplex PCR; TCRdb keeps only in-frame clonotypes and omits some of them. Of 150,000 to 200,000 clones listed, around 83% are singletons. Specimen: peripheral blood. This TCR was recovered from a woman of 80 years or more in a cohort sampled during active or convalescent COVID-19. V is TRBV5-6 and J is TRBJ1-2; weak D call: TRBD1 (6 bases). CDR3 DNA sequence: TGTGCCAGCAGCCCGGGACACCCTAACTATGGCTACACCTTC. This sequence encodes CASSPGHPNYGYTF.